The source of this T cell receptor (beta chain) is a study of T-cell memory formation after mild COVID-19. One entry per CDR3 protein, called by TCRdb with MiXCR from the 5' RACE reads. The sample consists of 30,000 to 35,000 distinct CDR3 sequences, 7.7% of them appearing once. This clonotype was seen repeatedly, ten times or more. The antigen is unknown. CDR1 is MGHDK and CDR2 is SYGVNS in the germline V gene. Deletions cut 0 bases from V and 0 bases from J, with 6 bases between. The CDR3 covers 16 residues. Study-level points and caveats: The pre-infection memory compartment contained some responding clones, suggesting cross-reactive memory joined.

The TCR was taken from a man aged 18 to 29 who had mild COVID-19 (a few samples of this study predate the infection). Cell type and time point are not known. Sequencing was carried out using PBMCs or a T cell subset sorted from them (not recorded which). The chain links TRBV25-1 to TRBJ2-6; no definite D call. The DNA for the CDR3 is TGTGCCAGCAGTGAATACTTGGGCTCTGGGGCCAACGTCCTGACTTTC. Translating it yields CASSEYLGSGANVLTF. Full variable domain (outside the CDR3, taken from reference TRBV25-1 and TRBJ2-6): EADIYQTPRYLVIGTGKKITLECSQTMGHDKMYWYQQDPGMELHLIHYSYGVNSTEKGDLSSESTVSRIRTEHFPLTLESARPSHTSQYLCASSEYLGSGANVLTFGAGSRLTVL.